Listed here are 4 T cell receptor beta chains from one sample, sequenced in a study of cytomegalovirus exposure and HLA in healthy donors. The PCR ran on 60 Vbeta and 13 Jbeta primers. This table comes from immunoSEQ multiplex PCR, and its TCRdb copy is limited to in-frame clones, with some not included. The sample carries 90,000 to 120,000 clones, roughly four fifths recorded once. Sequencing was carried out using PBMCs. The receptors come from a man younger than 30 in good health and CMV-seronegative.

The chain couples TRBV5-1 to TRBJ2-2; tentatively, D is TRBD1 (6 bases). V lost 6 bases to trimming and J lost 1 base, with 16 bases between them. CDR1 and CDR2 from the germline V gene are SGHRS and YFSETQ. This CDR3 has 16 residues. The CDR3 DNA follows: TGCGCCAGCAATCGGTATCCGACAGGGAACACCGGGGAGCTGTTTTTT. Translating it yields CASNRYPTGNTGELFF.

This clone was detected only a few times. The chain recombines TRBV7-9 with TRBJ1-2, with TRBD1 matching over 7 bases. Germline CDR1 SEHNR, CDR2 FQNEAQ (reference sequence). The CDR3 loop spans 11 amino acids. V was clipped by 5 bases and J by 10 bases; unmatched bases: 4. CDR3 sequence: CASSHGQDYTF. In DNA, the CDR3 is TGTGCCAGCAGCCACGGACAGGACTACACCTTC.

The J gene is TRBJ1-2, the V gene TRBV5-1; possibly TRBD1 for D (6 bases). CDR1 is SGHRS, CDR2 YFSETQ, per germline. Trimming shortened V by 2 bases and J by 7 bases, and 12 bases separated the two germline ends. The CDR3 covers 13 residues. CDR3 sequence: CASSLDRLSGYTF. CDR3 DNA: TGCGCCAGCAGCTTAGACAGGCTTAGTGGCTACACCTTC.

The genes are TRBV10-2 and TRBJ1-6; D remains ambiguous. With 5 bases removed from V and 7 bases from J, the gap between germline ends came to 12 bases. The CDR3 is 14 residues long. The germline V gene encodes CDR1 WSHSY and CDR2 SAAADI. CDR3 bases: TGCGCCAGCAGTCCTGGGAGCAGCAATTCACCCCTCCACTTT. It translates to CASSPGSSNSPLHF.